This T cell receptor (beta chain) was sequenced for a study of blood T cell repertoires in COVID-19. Study-level information: In each case, the material was cDNA or gDNA derived from T cells, B-cell-depleted T cells, or PBMCs.

Method: immunoSEQ multiplex PCR; TCRdb's copy keeps in-frame clones and lacks some. The sample holds just over 80,000 clones, approximately 90% seen once. Germline assignment: CDR1 LNHNV and CDR2 YYDKDF (reference sequence). The CDR3 runs to 19 residues. The V segment lost 5 bases and the J segment 2 bases; nucleotides outside the gene matches: 15. This chain connects TRBV15 to TRBJ1-4; TRBD1 matches at 9 bases. The sequence was collected from a woman aged 45-59 years with acute COVID-19. The sequenced material came from PBMCs or T cells enriched from blood (not recorded which). The CDR3 nucleotides read TGTGCCACCAGCGGGACCCCGGGACAGGGAGGCTATACTAATGAAAAACTGTTTTTT. The encoded protein is CATSGTPGQGGYTNEKLFF.